A single sample is the source of the 7 T cell receptor beta chains below, sequenced in a study of T cell responses to AZD1222 COVID-19 vaccine. The method was immunoSEQ multiplex PCR; TCRdb's version includes in-frame clones alone and lacks a portion of them. This sample has approximately 150,000 clones, with roughly 90% found just once. The sample was peripheral blood, taken 28 days after the second AZD1222 dose. These receptors came from an adult who received the AZD1222 COVID-19 vaccine.

The rearrangement joins TRBV3-1 (or the pseudogene TRBV3-2) to TRBJ2-1, with D unresolved. The CDR3 contains 15 residues. The germline V and J ends were trimmed by 1 base and 7 bases, with 14 bases remaining between them. Germline V CDR1 and CDR2: LGHDT, YNNKEL (reference sequence). CDR3 coding DNA: TGTGCCAGCAGCCAAGTGGTGGGATACGGGAATGAGCAGTTCTTC. Its translation is CASSQVVGYGNEQFF.

CDR3 bases: TGTGCCAGCAGCCAAGACGACCGAAGCAATCAGCCCCAGCATTTT. Its translation is CASSQDDRSNQPQHF. The chain employs TRBV3-1 (or the pseudogene TRBV3-2) and TRBJ1-5; D not resolved. The length of the CDR3 is 15 residues. V lost 0 bases, J lost 1 base, and 7 bases lay in between. The germline V gene has CDR1 LGHDT and CDR2 YNNKEL (reference sequence).

This clone was observed once. V usage is TRBV7-2 and J usage is TRBJ1-2; the match to TRBD1 covers 9 bases. With 4 bases clipped from V and 7 bases from J, the junction kept 4 bases outside the gene matches. The CDR3 is 13 amino acids. Germline CDR1 is SGHTA and CDR2 is FQGNSA. CDR3 coding DNA: TGTGCCAGCAGCTACCGGGACAGGGTTGGCTACACCTTC. It codes for CASSYRDRVGYTF.

The V and J genes are TRBV14 and TRBJ2-1, with TRBD1 as a possible D gene (5 bases). The V and J ends lost 4 bases and 13 bases respectively, with 17 bases between them. The CDR3 sequence is 13 residues long. Germline V gene lookup returns CDR1 SGHDN and CDR2 FVKESK. Written as DNA, the CDR3 is TGTGCCAGCAGCCCCACGCGGCTGCAGGGACAGTTCTTC. Translated: CASSPTRLQGQFF.

This chain connects TRBV18 to TRBJ2-1; maybe TRBD1 (6 bases). This CDR3 spans 14 amino acids. Germline loops: CDR1 KGHSH, CDR2 LQKENI. Trimming cost V 6 bases and J 0 bases, with 9 bases left between them. The CDR3 sequence: CASSEQGSYNEQFF. CDR3 coding DNA: TGTGCCAGCTCTGAACAGGGCTCCTACAATGAGCAGTTCTTC.

This sequence joins TRBV7-2 and TRBJ1-2; D may be TRBD1 (6 bases). This CDR3 is built from 14 residues. CDR1 is SGHTA and CDR2 is FQGNSA in the germline V gene. V lost 5 bases and J lost 4, with 14 bases in between. CDR3 bases: TGTGCCAGCAGCCAGGGCGGGGGCATCTATGGCTACACCTTC. Protein sequence: CASSQGGGIYGYTF.

V and J are TRBV2 and TRBJ1-2; possible D gene TRBD1, 5 bases. This CDR3 spans 15 amino acids. Trimming removed 0 bases at V and 4 bases at J, with 12 bases between. Germline CDR1 is SNHLY and CDR2 is FYNNEI. The DNA for the CDR3 is TGTGCCAGCAGTGAAGCGGGGCGGCGATCCTATGGCTACACCTTC. The encoded protein is CASSEAGRRSYGYTF.